This T cell receptor (beta chain) was profiled in a study of T cells expressing NK-cell markers. Notes on the study in general: It is unclear if expanded NKG2C-expressing clones target HCMV antigens. The study found these clonotypes also leading the CD3+CD56-NKG2C+ fraction in a few donors.

The authors made TCR beta cDNA libraries by 5'RACE template switching. This switching added a universal primer site and UMIs. TCRdb reprocessed the 5' RACE reads, keeping one entry per CDR3 protein, no DNA. In total, the table holds 150,000 to 200,000 distinct CDR3 sequences. Details on this clonotype: Its antigen is unknown.

The clonotype was recovered from a man aged 18 to 69 in good health. Sequenced material: blood T cells: a sorted CD56 or NKG2C T cell subset, CD4+ or CD8+ T cells, or bulk PBMC T cells (not recorded which).

The CDR3 here is CATSSPGTSPYQETQYF. The rearrangement links TRBV15 to TRBJ2-5; TCRdb reports TRBD2, a call that lacks DNA to check it against. Germline CDR1 is LNHNV and CDR2 is YYDKDF (reference sequence). CDR3 length: 17 residues.